This TCR beta chain was recorded in a study of T cell repertoires in cytomegalovirus infection. MiXCR was run by TCRdb on the reads, yielding one entry per CDR3 protein. The sample contains 360,000 or so distinct CDR3 sequences, roughly 34% of which appear only once. Note on this clonotype: Its antigen is not identified.

Sample: cultured PBMCs, taken from culture after CMV antigen stimulation. The clonotype was recovered from a human donor in good health (CMV status not recorded). Some clones in this sample may be carry-over from other donors' samples.

The CDR3 nucleotides are TGTGCCAGCAGTATGAGGAGCTCCTACAATGAGCAGTTCTTC. As protein: CASSMRSSYNEQFF. The chain couples TRBV6-2 or TRBV6-3 to TRBJ2-1; D ambiguous. CDR3 length: 14 amino acids. Germline CDR1 MNHEY, CDR2 SVGEGT. V was cut by 5 bases and J by 0 bases, with 8 bases left in between.